This T cell receptor (beta chain) was identified during a study of T cells expressing NK-cell markers. Study at large: Underlying the TCR beta repertoires were sorted CD3+CD56+NKG2C+, CD3+CD56+NKG2C- and CD3+CD56-NKG2C+ T cells.

The CDR3 runs 14 residues. Germline V CDR1 and CDR2: SEHNR, FQNEAQ (reference sequence). With UMIs, 5'RACE template switching was used to make TCR beta cDNA. TCRdb reprocessed the 5' RACE reads, with one entry per CDR3 protein and no DNA. Its table lists a few hundred thousand distinct CDR3 sequences. Material: blood T cells: a sorted CD56 or NKG2C T cell subset, CD4+ or CD8+ T cells, or bulk PBMC T cells (not recorded which). The chain is built from TRBV7-9 and TRBJ2-2; the D call of TRBD2 rests on TCRdb alone, since no DNA is present to check it. This clonotype originated in a man aged 18-69 years in good health. The CDR3 region is CASSFNVRVLELFF.